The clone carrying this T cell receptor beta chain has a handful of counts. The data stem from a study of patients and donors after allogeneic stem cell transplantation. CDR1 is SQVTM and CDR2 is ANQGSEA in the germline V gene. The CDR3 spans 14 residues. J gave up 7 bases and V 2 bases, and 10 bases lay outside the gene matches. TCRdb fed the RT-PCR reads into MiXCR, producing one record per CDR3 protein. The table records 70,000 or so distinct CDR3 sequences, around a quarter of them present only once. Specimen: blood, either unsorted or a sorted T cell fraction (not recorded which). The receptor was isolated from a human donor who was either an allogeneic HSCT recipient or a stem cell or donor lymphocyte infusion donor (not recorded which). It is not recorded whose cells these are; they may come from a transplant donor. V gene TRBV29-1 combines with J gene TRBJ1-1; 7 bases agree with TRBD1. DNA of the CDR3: TGCAGCGTTGAAAAGGTCAGGGGGGACGATGAAGCTTTCTTT. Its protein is CSVEKVRGDDEAFF.